A selection of T cell receptor beta chains follows, all from one sample in a study of shared clonotypes between healthy human individuals. The data were produced by immunoSEQ multiplex PCR, yet TCRdb's version contains in-frame clones alone and is incomplete. In the table there are about 2,100,000 clones, around 93% of which are singletons. Sequenced sample: naive CD8+ T cells from PBMCs. Every receptor here comes from a man between 18 and 29 years old in good health. Some clones in this sample may be carry-over from other donors' samples. CDR3s include the opening cysteine and the closing phenylalanine or tryptophan. A D gene is named only where the DNA matches it firmly. The listing skips clone size in some rows; elsewhere it reads once, few, many or a size class.

v_gene,j_gene,abundance,d_gene,CDR3nt,CDR3aa
TRBV27,TRBJ2-7,.,.,TGTGCCAGCAGTTTATCAGGGGGTGCCGCCTACGAGCAGTACTTC,CASSLSGGAAYEQYF
TRBV5-6,TRBJ2-6,.,.,TGTGCCAGCAGCCCCAGAGTAGGTTGGACAGACGGGGCCAACGTCCTGACTTTC,CASSPRVGWTDGANVLTF
TRBV10-3,TRBJ2-7,.,.,TGTGCCACCAGTGGGCTAACCCTACCTGGGGAGCAGTACTTC,CATSGLTLPGEQYF
TRBV7-8,TRBJ2-2,.,.,TGTGCCAGCAGCTTCCGCCTGACGGGAGCAGGCACCGGGGAGCTGTTTTTT,CASSFRLTGAGTGELFF
TRBV9,TRBJ1-1,once,TRBD1,TGTGCCAGCAGCGTAGCCCCCCAGGGGGCGATGAACACTGAAGCTTTCTTT,CASSVAPQGAMNTEAFF
TRBV27,TRBJ2-7,.,.,TGTGCCAGCAGTTTAATGCTCCAGCGGGTCCCATACGAGCAGTACTTC,CASSLMLQRVPYEQYF
TRBV7-9,TRBJ2-3,.,TRBD2,TGTGCCAGCATCCACCCGGGACTAGCCGCAGATACGCAGTATTTT,CASIHPGLAADTQYF
TRBV10-1,TRBJ2-7,.,.,TGCGCCAGCAGCCAGACTAGCTACGAGCAGTACTTC,CASSQTSYEQYF
TRBV6-5,TRBJ2-1,.,.,TGTGCCAGCAGTGGATTGAGCTCCTACAATGAGCAGTTCTTC,CASSGLSSYNEQFF
TRBV7-8,TRBJ2-1,.,.,TGTGCCAGCAGCTTGACAGTTTACGGCTCCTACAATGAGCAGTTCTTC,CASSLTVYGSYNEQFF
TRBV27,TRBJ2-1,.,.,TGTGCCAGCAGTTTAGGGCGACCAGGCCCCTACAATGAGCAGTTCTTC,CASSLGRPGPYNEQFF
TRBV19,TRBJ2-1,.,TRBD2,TGTGCCAGTAGTATTCTGAGCGGGAGGGGCAATGAGCAGTTCTTC,CASSILSGRGNEQFF
TRBV2,TRBJ2-6,once,.,TGTGCCAGTCTTTTGCGGGATCTCTCTGGGGCCAACGTCCTGACTTTC,CASLLRDLSGANVLTF
TRBV11-2,TRBJ2-1,.,TRBD2,TGTGCCAGCAGCTTAGAACGGACTAGCGGGTACAATGAGCAGTTCTTC,CASSLERTSGYNEQFF
TRBV27,TRBJ2-7,.,TRBD2,TGTGCCAGCAGTTTCGGCGGGAGGAAATACGAGCAGTACTTC,CASSFGGRKYEQYF
TRBV7-2,TRBJ2-1,.,TRBD2,TGTGCCAGCAGTCCCGGGGGGTACAATGAGCAGTTCTTC,CASSPGGYNEQFF
TRBV11-2,TRBJ2-7,.,.,TGTGCCAGCAGCTTGGGACTTCGATACGAGCAGTACTTC,CASSLGLRYEQYF
TRBV2,TRBJ2-2,.,.,TGTGCCAGCAGTGAGGGGCCGGTCACCGGGGAGCTGTTTTTT,CASSEGPVTGELFF
TRBV5-6,TRBJ1-1,.,.,TGTGCCAGCAGCTTGGGATCGGCCGCTGAAGCTTTCTTT,CASSLGSAAEAFF
TRBV13,TRBJ1-3,.,.,TGTGCCAGCAGCCCAAACGGTTACTCTGGAAACACCATATATTTT,CASSPNGYSGNTIYF
TRBV5-6,TRBJ2-7,.,.,TGTGCCAGCAGCTTGGCAGACCACGAGCAGTACTTC,CASSLADHEQYF
TRBV28,TRBJ1-5,.,.,TGTGCCAGCAGATTGCCCCCCCCCAGGGAACGCAATCAGCCCCAGCATTTT,CASRLPPPRERNQPQHF
TRBV7-9,TRBJ2-7,once,TRBD1,TGTGCCAGCAGCTCGCCGGGACAGGGGGTGGGCGAGCAGTACTTC,CASSSPGQGVGEQYF
TRBV9,TRBJ2-2,.,TRBD2,TGTGCCACCAGACGGACTAGCGAGAACACCGGGGAGCTGTTTTTT,CATRRTSENTGELFF
TRBV29-1,TRBJ2-7,.,TRBD1,TGCAGCGTTGGAGGACAGGGGGCTTTCGAGCAGTACTTC,CSVGGQGAFEQYF
TRBV6-4,TRBJ1-1,.,.,TGTGCCAGCAGTGACTCGGGGACACTTTTCTTT,CASSDSGTLFF